This is a list of T cell receptor beta chains from one sample in a study of regulatory T cells in long-lasting Graves disease. Each CDR3 protein gets one entry after TCRdb re-called the multiplex PCR reads with MiXCR. The sample has hundreds of thousands of distinct CDR3 sequences, roughly 16% seen once. The data were also submitted as part of a second study, on T cells in Graves' hyperthyroidism and ophthalmopathy.

The input for sequencing was peripheral blood mononuclear cells (PBMCs), taken at new diagnosis, from a patient treated with antithyroid drugs. Receptors were obtained from a woman aged 35-60 years with Graves disease. Each CDR3 is given with its conserved first and last residue. The order of the fields is J gene, D gene, V gene, clone size, CDR3 protein, CDR3 DNA. D genes are given only for firm matches. Size is omitted from some rows. Given values are once, few, many or a class for expanded clones.

TRBJ2-3,-,TRBV2,many,CASRGGRTDTQYF,TGTGCCAGCAGGGGGGGGCGGACAGATACGCAGTATTTT
TRBJ2-6,TRBD2,TRBV6-1,many,CASSPSGSSGANVLTF,TGTGCCAGCAGCCCTAGCGGTTCCTCTGGGGCCAACGTCCTGACTTTC
TRBJ1-1,TRBD1,TRBV5-5,few,CASSSTPFPTGGLTEAFF,TGTGCCAGCAGCTCGACCCCCTTTCCGACAGGGGGCTTGACTGAAGCTTTCTTT
TRBJ2-3,TRBD1,TRBV5-1,-,CASSGGTGDTDTQYF,TGCGCCAGCAGCGGGGGGACAGGGGACACAGATACGCAGTATTTT
TRBJ2-6,-,TRBV7-2,-,CASSLGNSDVLTF,TGTGCCAGCAGCTTAGGGAATTCGGACGTCCTGACTTTC
TRBJ1-1,-,TRBV19,-,CATSGHSNTEAFF,TGTGCCACCTCGGGCCACTCGAACACTGAAGCTTTCTTT
TRBJ2-5,-,TRBV24-1,few,CATSDLQRDRLQETQYF,TGTGCCACCAGTGATTTGCAGCGGGACAGGCTACAAGAGACCCAGTACTTC
TRBJ2-3,-,TRBV12-3/TRBV12-4,few,CASSDPGSTDTQYF,TGTGCCAGCAGCGACCCCGGTAGCACAGATACGCAGTATTTT
TRBJ1-4,-,TRBV12-5,many,CASGLIANEKLFF,TGTGCTAGTGGTTTGATAGCTAATGAAAAACTGTTTTTT
TRBJ2-5,TRBD2,TRBV20-1,-,CSARDWMGRGVGRETQYF,TGCAGTGCTAGAGATTGGATGGGGCGGGGGGTTGGCCGAGAGACCCAGTACTTC
TRBJ1-1,-,TRBV19,-,CASSSSIDTEAFF,TGTGCCAGTAGTTCCAGTATCGACACTGAAGCTTTCTTT
TRBJ2-1,-,TRBV3-1,-,CASSHESRSEQFF,TGTGCCAGCAGCCATGAATCAAGGAGTGAGCAGTTCTTC
TRBJ2-5,-,TRBV12-5,many,CASGLDGGTAQETQYF,TGTGCTAGTGGTTTGGACGGGGGCACAGCCCAAGAGACCCAGTACTTC
TRBJ2-1,TRBD1,TRBV9,-,CASSATPGQGWYEQFF,TGTGCCAGCAGCGCGACGCCGGGACAGGGGTGGTATGAGCAGTTCTTC
TRBJ1-6,-,TRBV11-1,few,CASSRGSTPLHF,TGTGCCAGCAGCCGGGGGTCTACACCCCTCCACTTT
TRBJ1-2,-,TRBV4-1,few,CASSQDVGGSSWGYTF,TGCGCCAGCAGCCAAGATGTGGGGGGATCAAGTTGGGGCTACACCTTC
TRBJ1-1,-,TRBV4-1,-,CASSQDRGAGWYTEAFF,TGCGCCAGCAGCCAAGATAGGGGCGCGGGGTGGTACACTGAAGCTTTCTTT
TRBJ1-2,TRBD1,TRBV27,many,CASSPGTGFGGYTF,TGTGCCAGCAGTCCCGGGACAGGGTTTGGTGGCTACACCTTC
TRBJ2-3,-,TRBV6-2/TRBV6-3,few,CASSSHRVSTDTQYF,TGTGCCAGCAGTTCCCACAGGGTGAGCACAGATACGCAGTATTTT
TRBJ1-1,-,TRBV15,-,CATSRDVGMNTEAFF,TGTGCCACCAGCAGAGATGTTGGAATGAACACTGAAGCTTTCTTT
TRBJ2-7,-,TRBV12-3/TRBV12-4,many,CASSFYGQGYEQYF,TGTGCCAGCAGTTTTTACGGGCAGGGGTACGAGCAGTACTTC
TRBJ2-5,TRBD2,TRBV28,many,CASTSHGGARRETQYF,TGTGCCAGCACCTCTCACGGGGGGGCGCGACGGGAGACCCAGTACTTC
TRBJ2-7,-,TRBV15,many,CATSAQAPREQYF,TGTGCCACCAGCGCCCAGGCCCCTCGGGAGCAGTACTTC
TRBJ2-2,-,TRBV7-8,many,CASTPRRNTGELFF,TGTGCCAGCACCCCTCGGCGGAACACCGGGGAGCTGTTTTTT
TRBJ2-5,-,TRBV5-1,-,CASSFRQEETQYF,TGCGCCAGCAGCTTCAGACAGGAAGAGACCCAGTACTTC